This TCR beta chain was identified in a study of T cells in Graves' hyperthyroidism and ophthalmopathy. Germline V lookup: CDR1 MDHEN, CDR2 SYDVKM. Deletions cut 7 bases from V and 3 bases from J, with 7 bases between. The CDR3 covers 12 residues. It was RNA transcripts that yielded the amplified TCR beta CDR3 regions. Initially, a first-round RT-PCR of the TCR CDR3 employed the HTBI primer set. TCRdb recomputed calls from the multiplex PCR reads with MiXCR, one row per CDR3 protein. The table includes more than 450,000 distinct CDR3 sequences, nearly 20% detected once. Sequences were obtained from blood. This TCR derives from a man aged 35 to 55 with Graves' ophthalmopathy. The rearrangement joins TRBV28 to TRBJ1-3; D is unclear. The CDR3 DNA is TGTGCCAGCACCAAGAATGGAAACACCATATATTTT. This sequence encodes CASTKNGNTIYF. The full variable domain, rest sourced from reference TRBV28 and TRBJ1-3, is DVKVTQSSRYLVKRTGEKVFLECVQDMDHENMFWYRQDPGLGLRLIYFSYDVKMKEKGDIPEGYSVSREKKERFSLILESASTNQTSMYLCASTKNGNTIYFGEGSWLTVV.